This TCR beta chain emerged from a study of cytomegalovirus exposure and HLA in healthy donors. Study-level background: Membership in the Caucasian-associated ancestry cluster was found for approximately 85% of roughly 360 genotyped donors.

This CDR3 spans 14 amino acids. CDR1 GTSNPN and CDR2 SVGIG come from the germline V gene (reference sequence). V gave up 3 bases and J gave up 5 bases, with 16 bases separating them. Study-wide results and caveats: A later analysis, which compared TCR beta chains of equal frequency, found the HLA-associated ones more clonally expanded. Around 18,000 TCR beta sequences were associated with HLA alleles at 0.05 false discovery rate in a later analysis. Cytomegalovirus-associated status was assigned to around 160 TCR beta chains.

13 Jbeta primers and 60 Vbeta primers were used for the PCR. Some clones are missing from TCRdb's copy, which holds only in-frame ones; the method was immunoSEQ multiplex PCR. The table shows 100,000 to 150,000 clones, with around 73% occurring only once. Comments on this clone: The antigen is unknown.

This clonotype was sampled from a human donor in good health. Sequencing used PBMCs. The rearrangement links TRBV30 to TRBJ1-1; TRBD1 is a possible D gene (5 bases). The CDR3 region is CAWRVQGIWTEAFF. The CDR3, as DNA: TGTGCCTGGAGGGTCCAGGGAATCTGGACTGAAGCTTTCTTT.